This TCR beta chain derives from a study of naive and memory T cell subsets. CDR1 is KGHDR, CDR2 SFDVKD, per germline. The CDR3 loop spans 19 amino acids. With 6 bases removed from V and 5 bases from J, the gap between germline ends came to 29 bases. General study points: This RNA-based method may be sensitive to activation-related transcript changes.

This clonotype was seen a handful of times. No antigen is known for it. This may stem from a read error, because a much larger clone lies one nucleotide away. The SP2 primer and nested alpha and beta constant region primers amplified ligated cDNA in four rounds. Reverse transcription of blood and skin TCR RNA was primed at alpha and beta constant regions. MiXCR, run by TCRdb on the 5' RACE reads, gives a single entry per CDR3 protein. The repertoire holds about 48,000 distinct CDR3 sequences, with 4.7% as singletons. An oligonucleotide containing a UMI was ligated to the 3' end of TCR cDNA. The clonotype comes from a female donor in good health. V usage is TRBV24-1 and J usage is TRBJ2-3; D may be TRBD1 (6 bases). The CDR3 nucleotides read TGTGCCACCAGTCCTCCCCCCAGGACAGTCGCTATGGGCGGAGATACGCAGTATTTT. Its translation: CATSPPPRTVAMGGDTQYF.